The TCR beta chain under discussion was sequenced for a study of Ad26.COV2.S vaccination and SARS-CoV-2 variants. The overall study: Donor got 5x10^10 or 1x10^11 viral particles of Ad26.COV2.S. Points from the study as a whole: Spike-specific TCR breadth was greater in vaccine than placebo recipients.

The method was immunoSEQ multiplex PCR; TCRdb's version includes in-frame clones alone and lacks a portion of them. This table has about 330,000 clones, around 90% appearing once. The V end was cut by 5 bases, the J end by 3 bases, with 13 bases between. CDR1 and CDR2 from the germline V gene are MNHEY and SVGAGI. CDR3 size: 14 residues. Concerning this clone: Its antigen is not identified.

Treatment given: some 20 received Ad26.COV2.S at low or high dose, single or two shots; five or six received placebo; per-sample allocation not given. The samples were gathered on day 63 after the first injection of vaccine or placebo. An Ad26 vector was used to express Wuhan-strain SARS-CoV-2 spike as the vaccine. The sequenced sample was peripheral blood, obtained in a trial of Ad26.COV2.S vaccine versus placebo. The clonotype comes from a person between 18 and 65 years old who received the Ad26.COV2.S COVID-19 vaccine or a placebo. V and J are TRBV6-5 and TRBJ1-1; D possibly corresponds to TRBD1 (6 bases). As DNA, the CDR3 is TGTGCCAGCAGTAGGACAGCCGGTTACACTGAAGCTTTCTTT. Translated, it gives CASSRTAGYTEAFF.